Shown below are 6 T cell receptor beta chains from a single sample sequenced in a study of cytotoxic CD8 clonotypes in ibrutinib-treated CLL. Generated by immunoSEQ multiplex PCR, the TCRdb table keeps only in-frame clones and is missing some. The sample carries 150,000 or so clones, more than 75% recorded once. The sample consisted of PBMCs, taken after 12 months of ibrutinib treatment. The receptors were sampled from a human donor with chronic lymphocytic leukemia.

This sequence joins TRBV4-3 and TRBJ2-2; 10 bases are shared with TRBD2. The CDR3 contains 16 residues. The V segment lost 0 bases and the J segment 4 bases; nucleotides outside the gene matches: 2. Germline V gives CDR1 LGHNA, CDR2 YSLEER. CDR3 sequence (DNA): TGCGCCAGCAGCCAAGAAGCGGGGGGGTTCACCGGGGAGCTGTTTTTT. As protein: CASSQEAGGFTGELFF.

V is TRBV7-3 and J is TRBJ2-7; D ambiguous. Germline values: CDR1 SGHTA, CDR2 FQGTGA. V lost 0 bases to trimming and J lost 5 bases, with 8 bases between them. The CDR3 runs to 13 residues. The CDR3 sequence is CASSLTKVHEQYF. The CDR3 region has the DNA TGTGCCAGCAGCTTAACGAAGGTACACGAGCAGTACTTC.

The V gene is TRBV11-2, the J gene TRBJ2-7; 7 nucleotides agree with TRBD1. Germline loops: CDR1 SGHAT, CDR2 FQNNGV. The CDR3 runs to 15 residues. With V trimmed by 5 bases and J by 3 bases, 10 bases remained unmatched. CDR3 in DNA: TGTGCCAGCAGCCCTTCGACAGGGACGGTCTACGAGCAGTACTTC. It codes for CASSPSTGTVYEQYF.

The chain couples TRBV19 to TRBJ2-7; D is unclear. The CDR3 totals 13 residues. Trimming shortened V by 5 bases and J by 1 base, and 9 bases separated the two germline ends. The germline gives CDR1 LNHDA, CDR2 SQIVND (reference sequence). As DNA, the CDR3 is TGTGCCAGTAGTCTGACATATTCCTACGAGCAGTACTTC. Encoded protein: CASSLTYSYEQYF.

This chain uses TRBV4-2 with TRBJ2-7, with 10 bases lining up with TRBD1. Losses at the gene ends were 9 bases for V and 0 bases for J; bases not matched to a gene: 5. Germline values: CDR1 LGHNA, CDR2 YNFKEQ. The CDR3 runs to 14 residues. The CDR3 loop is CASRRTGGSYEQYF. CDR3 DNA sequence: TGTGCCAGTAGACGGACAGGGGGCTCCTACGAGCAGTACTTC.

This chain uses TRBV28 with TRBJ2-1; tentatively, D is TRBD1 or TRBD2 (5 bases each). The CDR3 is 16 amino acids. Deletions cut 4 bases from V and 1 base from J, with 14 bases between. Germline V gene sequence: CDR1 MDHEN, CDR2 SYDVKM. The CDR3 region has the DNA TGTGCCAGCAGTTCCCCAGGGACCGAGTCCTACAATGAGCAGTTCTTC. Its translation: CASSSPGTESYNEQFF.